This T cell receptor (beta chain) was captured in a study of blood T cell repertoires in COVID-19. Overall study context: The United States, Italy and Spain supplied acute and convalescent COVID-19 samples.

The CDR3 covers 15 residues. Germline assignment: CDR1 LNHNV and CDR2 YYDKDF (reference sequence). V trimming: 5 bases; J trimming: 7 bases; junction bases outside the gene matches: 8. This clone was counted once. TCRdb's table, derived via immunoSEQ multiplex PCR, lists solely in-frame clones and lacks some. The sample lists fewer than 80,000 clones; more than 90% were seen once. The chain carries TRBV15 and TRBJ1-5; 10 bases line up with TRBD1. This clonotype originated in a human donor in a cohort sampled during active COVID-19. Sequencing was performed on peripheral blood. CDR3 in DNA: TGTGCCACCAGCTTACGACAGGGGGCTGGGCAGCCCCAGCATTTT. Encoded protein: CATSLRQGAGQPQHF.